The text below deals with one TCR beta chain. The record originates from a study of shared clonotypes between healthy human individuals. Clones were read by immunoSEQ multiplex PCR, and TCRdb kept only the in-frame ones, dropping some. The sample has some 2.1 million clones, about 95% seen once; the top ten hold about 1.1%. The CDR3 consists of 13 residues. V gave up 6 bases and J gave up 4 bases, with 13 bases separating them. Germline V lookup: CDR1 MNHEY, CDR2 SMNVEV (reference sequence). Positive CCR7 selection of CD45RO-negative cells yielded the naive CD8 cells, and terminally differentiated effector memory CD45RA+ cells were excluded.

The sequence was collected from a man aged 18 to 30 in good health. The J gene is TRBJ2-7, the V gene TRBV27; D ambiguous. The sample was naive CD8+ T cells sorted from blood. The CDR3 here is CASSSRLSYEQYF. The CDR3 region has the DNA TGTGCCAGCAGCTCCCGGTTATCTTACGAGCAGTACTTC.